This T cell receptor beta chain was captured by sequencing in a study of blood T cell repertoires in COVID-19 (dated by TCRdb to 2018 to 2021). With regard to the full study: Samples from collaborators originated in the United States, Italy and Spain and spanned both the acute and convalescent phases of COVID-19. The repertoires were released in a freely available public database meant as a resource for research on the immune response to SARS-CoV-2. The prospective study material was composed of cDNA or gDNA derived from T cells, B-cell-depleted T cells, or PBMCs. Deeply sampled blood TCRbeta repertoires from subjects exposed to, actively infected with, or recovered from COVID-19 were included in the dataset. Nearly every sample came with metadata listing a de-identified subject ID, COVID-19 status, age in years and sex. Where HLA class I and class II types were available, the types were taken from metadata supplied by the sample provider, not from assay-based typing. The samples were drawn from the first 160 participants of the ongoing ImmuneRACE study and from about 1,200 subjects provided by 6 global collaborators.

TCRbeta CDR3 regions were amplified from genomic DNA using the immunoSEQ Assay, a bias-controlled multiplex PCR. Processing in the source paper ran as follows. Nucleated cell counts per sample were estimated from amplification of reference gene primers within the assay. To quantify the absolute abundance of each unique TCRbeta CDR3 rearrangement, sequence reads were collapsed and filtered. For each sample, productive Simpson clonality was calculated as the square root of Simpson's diversity index across productive rearrangements. This immuneACCESS table, as held by TCRdb, lists in-frame sequences with V and J called but not all clones. Of the missing ones, under half trace to an unresolved V gene in checked studies; the others have no known cause. That table supplies the V and J calls and clone size; D and trimming were determined from the DNA. Across this sample there are about 140,000 clones, with roughly 86% seen only once. Over 8% of the sample is held by the ten biggest clonotypes.

Each collaborating institution followed its own protocols to collect whole blood in K2EDTA tubes. Collaborator samples were shipped for TCRbeta analysis as frozen whole blood, isolated PBMCs, or DNA extracted from either sample type. Paper-wide results and their limitations: Clinical and demographic metadata were provided uncurated, with the amount varying by source and participant.

To note about this clone: The specificity of this receptor is unknown. Base qualities were left out, and no much larger clone turns up one base away. Other DNA sequences in this specimen translate into the identical CDR3.

Reading from cysteine to phenylalanine, the CDR3 counts 13 amino acids. Solely the CDR3 DNA is kept, with 39 bases framed from the first base. According to the germline V gene (reference sequence), CDR1 reads GTSNPN and CDR2 reads SVGIG. V was cut back by 0 bases and J by 5 bases, leaving a gap of 8 bases between them. Source material: peripheral blood. This TCR was recovered from a woman aged 55-69 years with acute or convalescent COVID-19. Recombination joined TRBV30 with TRBJ2-4; the best D guess is TRBD1, with 6 bases matching. The nucleotides are TGTGCCTGGAGTGTAGCAGGGGAAAACATTCAGTACTTC. It specifies CAWSVAGENIQYF.